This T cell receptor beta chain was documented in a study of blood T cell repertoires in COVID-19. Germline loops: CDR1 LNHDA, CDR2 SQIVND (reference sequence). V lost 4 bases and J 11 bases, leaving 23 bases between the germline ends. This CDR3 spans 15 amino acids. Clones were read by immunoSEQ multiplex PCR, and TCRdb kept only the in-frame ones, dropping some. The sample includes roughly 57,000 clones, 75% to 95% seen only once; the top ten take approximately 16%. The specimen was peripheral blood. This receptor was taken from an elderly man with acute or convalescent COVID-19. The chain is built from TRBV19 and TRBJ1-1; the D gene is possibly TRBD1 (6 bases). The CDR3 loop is CASSKGRQEETHAFF. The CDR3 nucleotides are TGTGCCAGTAGTAAGGGAAGACAGGAGGAGACACACGCTTTCTTT.